One and the same sample provided the 20 T cell receptor beta chains below, sequenced in a study of cytomegalovirus exposure and HLA in healthy donors. PCR employed 60 Vbeta and 13 Jbeta primers. The assay was immunoSEQ multiplex PCR, and TCRdb's table has in-frame clones only and misses some. The sample shows under 150,000 clones, about 86% of them seen only once. Sequenced input: PBMCs. Receptor source: a man aged 18 to 29 in good health and CMV-seronegative.

This clone was seen more than once but under ten times. This chain uses TRBV21-1 with TRBJ1-5; the table's D call TRBD1 went unverified against the DNA. TRBV21-1 corresponds to a pseudogene. The CDR3 consists of 17 residues. The CDR3 spells CASSNQWPKDSSQPQHF. The CDR3 coding sequence is TGTGCCAGCAGCAATCAGTGGCCGAAGGACAGTAGTCAGCCCCAGCATTTT.

This clone has just a few counts. V usage is TRBV10-3 and J usage is TRBJ1-2; 7 bases align to TRBD1. V lost 7 bases, J lost 7 bases, and 18 bases stayed unmatched. CDR1 is ENHRY and CDR2 is SYGVKD in the germline V gene. The length of the CDR3 is 16 residues. DNA for the CDR3: TGTGCCATCAAAGAGGACAGGTGGACGAGTGATGGTGGCTACACCTTC. Encoded protein: CAIKEDRWTSDGGYTF.

This chain joins TRBV18 and TRBJ2-7; a weak D match, TRBD1 (6 bases). The germline V and J ends were trimmed by 5 bases and 4 bases, with 15 bases remaining between them. The CDR3 consists of 14 residues. Per germline, CDR1 KGHSH and CDR2 LQKENI. In DNA, the CDR3 is TGTGCCAGCTCATCACAGGACAGAGAATACGAGCAGTACTTC. This encodes CASSSQDREYEQYF.

The rearrangement joins TRBV10-2 to TRBJ2-7; a weak D match, TRBD2 (5 bases). The CDR3 loop spans 12 amino acids. Germline CDR1 is WSHSY and CDR2 is SAAADI. V shed 8 bases and J shed 0 bases, with 8 bases lying between them. The CDR3 is CASEGDSYEQYF. CDR3 nucleotides: TGCGCCAGCGAGGGAGACTCCTACGAGCAGTACTTC.

The chain uses TRBV7-2 and TRBJ2-5, with 8 bases that match TRBD2. With 7 bases clipped from V and 2 bases from J, the junction kept 9 bases outside the gene matches. CDR1 SGHTA and CDR2 FQGNSA come from the germline V gene. The CDR3 contains 15 residues. CDR3: CASKRGLVLQETQYF. In DNA, the CDR3 is TGTGCCAGCAAAAGGGGACTAGTCTTACAAGAGACCCAGTACTTC.

This rearrangement joins TRBV7-9 to TRBJ2-2; tentative D call: TRBD1 (5 bases). Trimming cost V 3 bases and J 6 bases, with 8 bases left between them. CDR3 length: 13 residues. CDR1 and CDR2 (germline): SEHNR, FQNEAQ (reference sequence). In nucleotides, the CDR3 is TGTGCCAGCAGCTTTCCAGGGTCCGGGGAGCTGTTTTTT. Amino acid sequence: CASSFPGSGELFF.

The genes are TRBV30 and TRBJ2-5; D remains unclear. The J call may be mistaken, given a closer DNA end match to TRBJ2-7. The CDR3 is 10 residues long. Looked up from germline, CDR1 is GTSNPN and CDR2 is SVGIG (reference sequence). The DNA for the CDR3 is TGTGCCATATTCGCAGGCGAGCAGTACTTC. This translates into CAIFAGEQYF.

The chain employs TRBV5-1 and TRBJ2-5; the D gene is possibly TRBD1 (5 bases). Germline lookup yields CDR1 SGHRS and CDR2 YFSETQ. V was trimmed by 0 bases and J by 0 bases, leaving 9 bases between them. The CDR3 has 15 amino acids. This CDR3 reads CASSLVTTDQETQYF. In DNA form, the CDR3 reads TGCGCCAGCAGCTTGGTAACGACAGACCAAGAGACCCAGTACTTC. The full variable domain, rest sourced from reference TRBV5-1 and TRBJ2-5, is KAGVTQTPRYLIKTRGQQVTLSCSPISGHRSVSWYQQTPGQGLQFLFEYFSETQRNKGNFPGRFSGRQFSNSRSEMNVSTLELGDSALYLCASSLVTTDQETQYFGPGTRLLVL.

This chain links TRBV5-4 with TRBJ2-7, with D possibly matching TRBD1 (6 bases). Germline V gives CDR1 SGHNT, CDR2 YYREEE (reference sequence). V lost 1 base to trimming and J lost 3 bases, with 8 bases between them. The CDR3 spans 13 residues. Written as DNA, the CDR3 is TGTGCCAGCAGCTTGTGGGGGCTCTACGAGCAGTACTTC. It translates to CASSLWGLYEQYF.

CDR3 coding DNA: TGTGCCAGCAGTTCCGCCTCCTCGTTTGGGGAGGGCTCTGGAAACACCATATATTTT. Its protein product is CASSSASSFGEGSGNTIYF. This rearrangement joins TRBV28 to TRBJ1-3; D not resolved. Germline CDR1 is MDHEN and CDR2 is SYDVKM. The ends were cut back, 4 bases at V and 0 bases at J, with 22 bases in the middle. This CDR3 region has 19 residues.

The sample holds one count of this clone. The CDR3 sequence is CASSPPGLAEYNEQFF. The CDR3 region has the DNA TGTGCCAGCAGCCCGCCGGGACTAGCAGAGTACAATGAGCAGTTCTTC. This sequence joins TRBV7-2 and TRBJ2-1; 9 nucleotides align to TRBD2. Germline V lookup: CDR1 SGHTA, CDR2 FQGNSA. The CDR3 contains 16 residues. Trimming took 5 bases from V and 4 from J; bases not matched to a gene: 9.

V gene TRBV5-6 combines with J gene TRBJ2-1; 9 nucleotides agree with TRBD1. The germline V gene has CDR1 SGHDT and CDR2 YYEEEE. The ends lost 4 bases at V and 8 bases at J; junction bases unmatched: 13. There are 16 residues in the CDR3. DNA for the CDR3: TGTGCCAGCAGCCCCGGGACAGGGAAATTCTGGGATGAGCAGTTCTTC. This encodes CASSPGTGKFWDEQFF.

J is TRBJ2-2 and V is TRBV28; 8 positions agree with TRBD2. This CDR3 region has 18 residues. The germline V gene has CDR1 MDHEN and CDR2 SYDVKM. V lost 5 bases, J lost 7 bases, and 18 bases stayed unmatched. CDR3 sequence: CASSRGRRLAGPVGELFF. The CDR3 DNA sequence: TGTGCCAGCAGTCGAGGGCGGCGATTAGCGGGGCCCGTCGGGGAGCTGTTTTTT.

The rearrangement links TRBV19 to TRBJ1-5; possible D gene TRBD1, 6 bases. This CDR3 region has 15 residues. Trimming removed 7 bases from V and 7 bases from J, with 20 bases in between. The V gene's germline CDR1 is LNHDA and CDR2 SQIVND (reference sequence). CDR3 in DNA: TGTGCCAGTACAACCCGAGGCAGGGGCGGGCAGCCCCAGCATTTT. Amino acid sequence: CASTTRGRGGQPQHF. The variable domain in full, with the rest retrieved from reference TRBV19 and TRBJ1-5, is DGGITQSPKYLFRKEGQNVTLSCEQNLNHDAMYWYRQDPGQGLRLIYYSQIVNDFQKGDIAEGYSVSREKKESFPLTVTSAQKNPTAFYLCASTTRGRGGQPQHFGDGTRLSIL.

The chain links TRBV11-2 to TRBJ1-1; tentative D call: TRBD1 (6 bases). Looked up from germline, CDR1 is SGHAT and CDR2 is FQNNGV. V was pared by 0 bases and J by 7 bases, with 12 bases between. The CDR3 has 14 residues. The CDR3 bases are TGTGCCAGCAGCTTAGAATTACAGGGAAGTGAAGCTTTCTTT. Translation: CASSLELQGSEAFF.

This sequence joins TRBV6-5 and TRBJ1-2; 8 positions agree with TRBD1. Trimming cost V 2 bases and J 8 bases; bases outside gene matches: 7. The germline V gene has CDR1 MNHEY and CDR2 SVGAGI. This CDR3 has 14 residues. CDR3 sequence reads: CASSYPDRVKGYTF. In nucleotides, the CDR3 is TGTGCCAGCAGTTACCCGGACAGGGTAAAGGGCTACACCTTC.

The chain couples TRBV7-8 to TRBJ2-3, with TRBD2 matching over 9 bases. J lost 6 bases, V lost 5 bases, and 21 bases had no gene match. CDR3 length: 19 amino acids. Looked up from germline, CDR1 is SGHVS and CDR2 is FQNEAQ. CDR3 nucleotides: TGTGCCAGCAGCCTCAATTCTTGGGCGGGGGGGCAGTTTTCTGATACGCAGTATTTT. Translated: CASSLNSWAGGQFSDTQYF. The complete variable domain, with remaining parts taken from reference TRBV7-8 and TRBJ2-3, reads GAGVSQSPRYKVAKRGQDVALRCDPISGHVSLFWYQQALGQGPEFLTYFQNEAQLDKSGLPSDRFFAERPEGSVSTLKIQRTQQEDSAVYLCASSLNSWAGGQFSDTQYFGPGTRLTVL.

The sample holds a few counts of this clone. J is TRBJ1-3 and V is TRBV27, with a weak D call TRBD1 (5 bases). The CDR3 extends over 15 amino acids. Trimming left V 3 bases short and J 4 bases short, with 13 bases between. Per germline, CDR1 MNHEY and CDR2 SMNVEV (reference sequence). The CDR3 sequence is CASSFNQGLGNTIYF. In DNA, the CDR3 is TGTGCCAGCAGTTTTAACCAGGGTCTAGGAAACACCATATATTTT.

The chain has TRBV11-3 and TRBJ2-5; 8 nucleotides agree with TRBD1. CDR1 and CDR2 from the germline V gene are SGHNT and YENEEA. CDR3 length: 14 amino acids. The V and J ends lost 5 bases and 3 bases, in that order; junction bases with no gene match: 5. CDR3 loop: CASSTEDREETQYF. The CDR3, as DNA: TGTGCCAGCAGCACCGAGGACAGGGAAGAGACCCAGTACTTC.

This clone was found once. The V call is TRBV29-1, the J call TRBJ2-4; 7 positions match TRBD1. J lost 1 base, V lost 5 bases, and 14 bases had no gene match. The CDR3 consists of 17 residues. CDR1 and CDR2 (germline): SQVTM, ANQGSEA. CDR3 sequence reads: CSVYGTAGVWAKNIQYF. As DNA, the CDR3 is TGCAGCGTTTACGGGACAGCCGGCGTCTGGGCCAAAAACATTCAGTACTTC.